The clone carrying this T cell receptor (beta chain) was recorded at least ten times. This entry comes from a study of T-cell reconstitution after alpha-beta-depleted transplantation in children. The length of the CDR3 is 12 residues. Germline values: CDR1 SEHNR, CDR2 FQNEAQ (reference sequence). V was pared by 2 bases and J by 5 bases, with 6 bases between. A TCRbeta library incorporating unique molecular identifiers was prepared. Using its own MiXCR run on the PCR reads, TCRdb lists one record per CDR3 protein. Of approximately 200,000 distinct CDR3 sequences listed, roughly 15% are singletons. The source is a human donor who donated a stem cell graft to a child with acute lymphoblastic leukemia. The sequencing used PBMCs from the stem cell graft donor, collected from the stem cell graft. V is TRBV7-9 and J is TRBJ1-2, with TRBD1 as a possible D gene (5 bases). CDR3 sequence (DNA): TGTGCCAGCAGCTTATGGGGGTATGGCTACACCTTC. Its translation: CASSLWGYGYTF.